This T cell receptor (beta chain) was sequenced during a study of blood T cell repertoires in COVID-19 (TCRdb year 2020). Turning to the overall study: Collaborator samples came from the United States, Italy and Spain and covered acute and convalescent phases of COVID-19. The material from the prospective study consisted of cDNA or gDNA derived from T cells, B-cell-depleted T cells, or PBMCs. Subjects who had been exposed to COVID-19, were actively infected with it, or had recovered from it provided the deeply sampled blood TCRbeta repertoires that made up the dataset. The repertoires were made available in a free public database intended to serve as a resource for research on the immune response to SARS-CoV-2. Samples came from the ongoing ImmuneRACE study (first 160 participants) plus 1,254 subjects from 6 global collaborators. Nearly every sample came with metadata listing a de-identified subject ID, COVID-19 status, age in years and sex. Where HLA class I and class II types were available, the types were taken from metadata supplied by the sample provider, not from assay-based typing.

Comment on this clone: Its antigen is currently not known. Base qualities were left out, and no much larger clone turns up one base away.

Each collaborating institution followed its own protocols to collect whole blood in K2EDTA tubes. For TCRbeta analysis, collaborators shipped samples as frozen whole blood, isolated PBMCs, or DNA extracted from either of those sample types. What the research found in general, with its limitations: Clinical and demographic metadata were provided uncurated, with the amount varying by source and participant.

The immunoSEQ Assay, a bias-controlled multiplex PCR, was used to amplify TCRbeta CDR3 regions from genomic DNA. The study's own analysis went as follows. Within the assay, amplification of reference gene primers was used to estimate how many nucleated cells each sample contained. To quantify the absolute abundance of each unique TCRbeta CDR3 rearrangement, sequence reads were collapsed and filtered. For each sample, productive Simpson clonality was calculated as the square root of Simpson's diversity index across productive rearrangements. Held by TCRdb, this immuneACCESS table contains in-frame sequences only and omits some clones. Under half of the omission traces to an unresolved V gene where checked; the cause of the rest is unknown. V and J calls and clone size follow that table, whereas D and trimming were derived from the DNA. The sample records around 80,000 clones, about 83% of which are singletons. The top ten clonotypes cover approximately 9.1% of the sample.

V is reduced by 0 bases and J by 3 bases, leaving a spacing of 11 bases between them. The CDR3 goes from the cysteine to the phenylalanine over 15 residues. This entry keeps only the CDR3 DNA: 45 bases, framed from base 1. The CDR1 and CDR2 encoded by the germline V gene are SGHRS and YFSETQ. This receptor chain uses TRBV5-1 and TRBJ2-3, and TRBD2 may be the D gene, going by 6 matching bases. This sequence was found in a human donor in a cohort sampled during active COVID-19. The sample consisted of peripheral blood. The DNA reads TGCGCCAGCAGCTTGGGGAGGGCTCCAACAGATACGCAGTATTTT. The resulting protein is CASSLGRAPTDTQYF.